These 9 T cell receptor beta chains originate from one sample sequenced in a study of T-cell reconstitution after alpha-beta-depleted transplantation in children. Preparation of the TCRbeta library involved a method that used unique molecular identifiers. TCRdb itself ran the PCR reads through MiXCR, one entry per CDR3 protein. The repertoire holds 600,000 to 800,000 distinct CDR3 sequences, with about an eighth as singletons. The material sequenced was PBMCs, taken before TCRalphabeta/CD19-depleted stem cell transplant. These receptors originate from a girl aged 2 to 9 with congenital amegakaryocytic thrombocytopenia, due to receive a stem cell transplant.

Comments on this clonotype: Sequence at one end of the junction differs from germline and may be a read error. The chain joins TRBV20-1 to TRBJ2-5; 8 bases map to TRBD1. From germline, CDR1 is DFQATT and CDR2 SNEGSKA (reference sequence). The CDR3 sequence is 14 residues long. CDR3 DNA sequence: TGCAGTGCTACCCAAGGACAGGGCCAAGAGACCCAGCACTTC. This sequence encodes CSATQGQGQETQHF.

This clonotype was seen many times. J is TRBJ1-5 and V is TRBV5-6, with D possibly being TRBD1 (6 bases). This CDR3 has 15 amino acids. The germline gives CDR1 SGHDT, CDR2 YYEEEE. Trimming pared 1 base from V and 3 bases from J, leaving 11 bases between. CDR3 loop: CASSLMTGNNQPQHF. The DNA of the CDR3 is TGTGCCAGCAGCTTGATGACAGGTAACAATCAGCCCCAGCATTTT.

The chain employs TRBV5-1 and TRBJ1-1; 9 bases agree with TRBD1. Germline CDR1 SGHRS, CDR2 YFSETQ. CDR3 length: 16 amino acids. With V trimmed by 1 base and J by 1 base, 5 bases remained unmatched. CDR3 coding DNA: TGCGCCAGCAGCTTGTCGGGACAGGGTGCGAACACTGAAGCTTTCTTT. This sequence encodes CASSLSGQGANTEAFF.

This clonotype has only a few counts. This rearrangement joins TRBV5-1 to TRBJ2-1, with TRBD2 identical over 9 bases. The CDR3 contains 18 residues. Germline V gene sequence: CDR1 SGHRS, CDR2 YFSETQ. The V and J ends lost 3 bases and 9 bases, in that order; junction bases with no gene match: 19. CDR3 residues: CASSSRLSGLALGTEQFF. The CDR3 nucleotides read TGCGCCAGCAGCTCCAGGCTCTCGGGACTAGCTCTGGGGACTGAGCAGTTCTTC.

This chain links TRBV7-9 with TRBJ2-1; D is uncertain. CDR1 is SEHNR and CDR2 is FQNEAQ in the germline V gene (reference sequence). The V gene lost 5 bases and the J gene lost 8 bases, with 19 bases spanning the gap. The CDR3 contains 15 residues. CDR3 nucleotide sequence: TGTGCCAGCAGCCCTGACCGTACGTGGGGTCATGAGCAGTTCTTC. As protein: CASSPDRTWGHEQFF.

CDR3: CASSLLLADRSQETQYF. CDR3 nucleotide sequence: TGTGCCAGCAGTTTACTATTAGCGGACAGGTCTCAAGAGACCCAGTACTTC. The chain uses TRBV12-3 or TRBV12-4 and TRBJ2-5; the D gene is possibly TRBD1 (7 bases). CDR3 size: 17 residues. V gave up 2 bases and J gave up 2 bases, with 18 bases separating them.

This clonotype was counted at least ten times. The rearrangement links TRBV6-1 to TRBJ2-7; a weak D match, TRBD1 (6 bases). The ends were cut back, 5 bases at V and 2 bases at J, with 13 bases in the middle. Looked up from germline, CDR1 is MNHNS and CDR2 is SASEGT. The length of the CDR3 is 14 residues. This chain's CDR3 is CASSPGQLPYEQYF. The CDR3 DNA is TGTGCCAGCAGTCCCGGACAGCTTCCCTACGAGCAGTACTTC.

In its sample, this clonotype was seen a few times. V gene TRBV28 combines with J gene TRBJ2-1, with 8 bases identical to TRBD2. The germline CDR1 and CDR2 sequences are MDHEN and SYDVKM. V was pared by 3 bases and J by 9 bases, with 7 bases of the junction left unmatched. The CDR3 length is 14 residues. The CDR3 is CASSLFRTSFEQFF. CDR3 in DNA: TGTGCCAGCAGTTTGTTCAGGACTAGCTTTGAGCAGTTCTTC.

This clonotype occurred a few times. CDR3 residues: CAIREDTDTQYF. For the CDR3, the DNA is TGTGCCATCAGGGAAGACACAGATACGCAGTATTTT. The chain joins TRBV10-3 to TRBJ2-3; D unresolved. This CDR3 is 12 amino acids long. The ends were cut back, 6 bases at V and 2 bases at J, with 6 bases in the middle. Germline V gene data show CDR1 as ENHRY and CDR2 as SYGVKD.